This T cell receptor (beta chain) was identified during a study of T cell repertoires in cytomegalovirus infection. The wider study: Signatures in public TCR beta sequences pointed to both CMV infection and matching HLA type.

Study-wide results and limits: Summed frequency of shared TCR beta families picked out CMV carriers who also had the relevant HLA. In two of eight donors, the top clonotype was HLA-C-restricted CMV-specific.

This clonotype was picked up a small number of times. Its target is unknown. TCRdb used MiXCR to reprocess the reads, holding one entry per CDR3 protein. The repertoire holds approximately 140,000 distinct CDR3 sequences, with approximately 5.9% as singletons. Germline V gene lookup returns CDR1 KGHSH and CDR2 LQKENI. With 4 bases removed from V and 2 bases from J, the gap between germline ends came to 8 bases. This CDR3 has 13 residues. This chain connects TRBV18 to TRBJ1-1, with a weak D call TRBD1 (5 bases). This TCR was recovered from a human donor in good health (CMV status not recorded). Some clones in this sample may be carry-over from other donors' samples. Material: PBMCs. CDR3: CASSRGLNTEAFF. CDR3 DNA: TGTGCCAGCTCACGGGGCCTCAACACTGAAGCTTTCTTT.